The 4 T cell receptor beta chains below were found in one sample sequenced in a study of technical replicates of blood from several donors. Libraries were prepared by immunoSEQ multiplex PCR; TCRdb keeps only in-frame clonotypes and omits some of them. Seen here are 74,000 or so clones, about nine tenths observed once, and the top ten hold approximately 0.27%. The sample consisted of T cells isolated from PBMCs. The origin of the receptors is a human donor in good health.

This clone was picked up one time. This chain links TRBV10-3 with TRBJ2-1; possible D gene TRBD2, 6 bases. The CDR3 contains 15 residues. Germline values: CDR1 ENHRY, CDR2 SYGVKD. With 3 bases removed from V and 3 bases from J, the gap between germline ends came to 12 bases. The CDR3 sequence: CAISETGTGYNEQFF. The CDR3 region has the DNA TGTGCCATCAGTGAAACCGGGACTGGCTACAATGAGCAGTTCTTC.

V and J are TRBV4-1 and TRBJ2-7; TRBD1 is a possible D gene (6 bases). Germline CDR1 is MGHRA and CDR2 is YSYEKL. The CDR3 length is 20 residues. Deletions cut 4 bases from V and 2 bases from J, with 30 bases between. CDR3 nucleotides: TGCGCCAGCAGCCCGGTCCTCCACCTTGTGGGGACACCTAGAACCTACGAGCAGTACTTC. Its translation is CASSPVLHLVGTPRTYEQYF.

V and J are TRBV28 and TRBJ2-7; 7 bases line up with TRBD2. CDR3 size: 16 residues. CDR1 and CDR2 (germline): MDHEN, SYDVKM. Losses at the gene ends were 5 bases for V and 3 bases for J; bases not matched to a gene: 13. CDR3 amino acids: CASSTRWGGIDYEQYF. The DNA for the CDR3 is TGTGCCAGCAGTACGAGATGGGGGGGAATAGACTACGAGCAGTACTTC. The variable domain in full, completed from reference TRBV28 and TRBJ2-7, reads DVKVTQSSRYLVKRTGEKVFLECVQDMDHENMFWYRQDPGLGLRLIYFSYDVKMKEKGDIPEGYSVSREKKERFSLILESASTNQTSMYLCASSTRWGGIDYEQYFGPGTRLTVT.

The CDR3 here is CASSLGGGQETQYF. The CDR3 region has the DNA TGCGCCAGCAGCTTGGGGGGGGGCCAAGAGACCCAGTACTTC. The rearrangement uses TRBV5-1 and TRBJ2-5; 7 bases match TRBD2. Germline V gene sequence: CDR1 SGHRS, CDR2 YFSETQ. The CDR3 covers 14 residues. J was trimmed by 1 base and V by 0 bases; bases with no gene match: 0.